This passage covers 21 T cell receptor beta chains from one sample sequenced in a study of blood T cells in healthy people across ages. A second PCR, run for about 7 to 11 cycles, used a sample-barcoded 5' primer plus a J-beta primer mix. Via MiXCR, TCRdb re-called the 5' RACE reads, giving one row per CDR3 protein. Of more than 1.4 million distinct CDR3 sequences in the sample, approximately 42% were seen once. Sequencing was performed on blood. These receptors were obtained from a woman aged 18-29 years in good health.

The V gene is TRBV3-1, the J gene TRBJ2-3; 11 bases map to TRBD2. The CDR3 sequence is 17 residues long. V dropped 1 base and J dropped 2; count of bases not matched to a gene: 5. Germline assignment: CDR1 LGHDT and CDR2 YNNKEL (reference sequence). The CDR3 DNA sequence: TGTGCCAGCAGCCAAGCCCGACTAGCGGGGACCACAGATACGCAGTATTTT. Protein sequence: CASSQARLAGTTDTQYF.

This clonotype was seen a few times. V gene TRBV6-6 combines with J gene TRBJ2-5; unclear D gene. The CDR3 extends over 14 amino acids. The germline V gene has CDR1 MNHNY and CDR2 SVGAGI (reference sequence). Trimming cost V 5 bases and J 5 bases, with 15 bases left between them. CDR3 loop: CASSRQWSRETQYF. CDR3 DNA: TGTGCCAGCAGTCGCCAGTGGAGCCGGGAGACCCAGTACTTC.

The chain couples TRBV2 to TRBJ2-3; a possible D gene is TRBD1 (5 bases). V was cut by 6 bases and J by 3 bases, with 16 bases left in between. Per the germline V gene, CDR1 is SNHLY and CDR2 is FYNNEI. This CDR3 contains 15 residues. This CDR3 reads CASRWTLQSTDTQYF. The CDR3 region has the DNA TGTGCCAGCAGGTGGACACTTCAGAGTACAGATACGCAGTATTTT.

V is TRBV27 and J is TRBJ2-2; 11 nucleotides agree with TRBD2. This CDR3 region has 18 residues. V trimming: 8 bases; J trimming: 3 bases; junction bases outside the gene matches: 14. Per germline, CDR1 MNHEY and CDR2 SMNVEV (reference sequence). Here the CDR3 reads CASGQVAGGPLDTGELFF. In nucleotides, the CDR3 is TGTGCCAGCGGACAGGTAGCGGGGGGGCCGCTAGACACCGGGGAGCTGTTTTTT.

The rearrangement uses TRBV3-1 and TRBJ2-7, with 7 bases fitting TRBD2. The J segment lost 3 bases and the V segment lost 4 bases, leaving 3 bases of the junction unmatched. Per germline, CDR1 LGHDT and CDR2 YNNKEL (reference sequence). The CDR3 spans 13 residues. CDR3 in amino acids: CASSPRGYYEQYF. CDR3 coding DNA: TGTGCCAGCAGCCCGCGGGGGTACTACGAGCAGTACTTC.

This chain uses TRBV27 with TRBJ2-7, with TRBD2 matching 12 bases. The junction had 5 bases not matched to a gene; V was cut back by 2 bases and J by 3 bases. The CDR3 runs to 16 residues. Germline V gives CDR1 MNHEY, CDR2 SMNVEV (reference sequence). CDR3 in amino acids: CASSLTRTSGDYEQYF. The CDR3 DNA is TGTGCCAGCAGTTTAACCAGGACTAGCGGGGACTACGAGCAGTACTTC.

Only a few counts were recorded for this clonotype. This chain connects TRBV5-1 to TRBJ2-1, with no clear D. Germline V gene lookup returns CDR1 SGHRS and CDR2 YFSETQ. The CDR3 sequence is 17 residues long. V gave up 1 base and J gave up 0 bases, with 14 bases separating them. In DNA form, the CDR3 reads TGCGCCAGCAGCTTGCTCGTATTGGCGAGCTCCTACAATGAGCAGTTCTTC. This sequence encodes CASSLLVLASSYNEQFF.

The V gene is TRBV6-5, the J gene TRBJ1-1; possibly TRBD1 for D (6 bases). Germline CDR1 and CDR2: MNHEY and SVGAGI. The CDR3 runs to 15 residues. V dropped 5 bases and J dropped 0 bases, with 13 bases sitting between them. The DNA for the CDR3 is TGTGCCAGCAGTCCGTCAGGGGTATTGAACACTGAAGCTTTCTTT. Residues: CASSPSGVLNTEAFF.

CDR3 residues: CASSFVGLGGYTF. The CDR3 nucleotides are TGCGCCAGCAGCTTTGTGGGGCTAGGTGGCTACACCTTC. This rearrangement joins TRBV5-1 to TRBJ1-2; a possible D gene is TRBD1 (5 bases). Trimming cost V 2 bases and J 7 bases, with 12 bases left between them. Germline-derived CDR1 and CDR2 are SGHRS and YFSETQ. CDR3 length equals 13 residues.

This chain connects TRBV12-3 or TRBV12-4 to TRBJ2-1; TRBD1 matches at 7 bases. The CDR3 has 14 residues. Losses at the gene ends were 7 bases for V and 6 bases for J; bases not matched to a gene: 9. The CDR3 bases are TGTGCCAGCAAACGACAGGGAAACTCCAATGAGCAGTTCTTC. Protein product: CASKRQGNSNEQFF.

This chain uses TRBV20-1 with TRBJ1-4; possibly TRBD1 for D (5 bases). The V gene's germline CDR1 is DFQATT and CDR2 SNEGSKA (reference sequence). Between the trimmed V and J ends, which lost 0 bases and 5 bases, there was a span of 22 bases. The CDR3 covers 18 residues. The CDR3 bases are TGCAGTGCTAGAGATCAATTTGTGGGGACCGGAGTCAATGAAAAACTGTTTTTT. Translating gives CSARDQFVGTGVNEKLFF.

This clonotype has a single count. The chain carries TRBV3-1 and TRBJ2-5; possible D gene TRBD2, 5 bases. In germline, CDR1 is LGHDT, CDR2 YNNKEL (reference sequence). V dropped 1 base and J dropped 1 base, with 10 bases sitting between them. The CDR3 loop spans 15 amino acids. CDR3 residues: CASSQAGGLQETQYF. The CDR3 DNA reads as TGTGCCAGCAGCCAAGCTGGAGGCCTCCAAGAGACCCAGTACTTC.

This chain joins TRBV7-2 and TRBJ1-2, with TRBD1 as a possible D gene (5 bases). Germline-derived CDR1 and CDR2 are SGHTA and FQGNSA. V shed 4 bases and J shed 2 bases, with 11 bases lying between them. The CDR3 spans 14 residues. The CDR3 region has the DNA TGTGCCAGCAGCTGGGACGGCACGAACTATGGCTACACCTTC. As protein: CASSWDGTNYGYTF.

In this sample, this clonotype turned up a few times. CDR3 in DNA: TGTGCCAGCAGTGAAATCCCCCCTGGGCTTTATAGCAATCAGCCCCAGCATTTT. This codes for CASSEIPPGLYSNQPQHF. The chain carries TRBV2 and TRBJ1-5; D is ambiguous. Trimming removed 2 bases at V and 0 bases at J, with 17 bases between. This CDR3 comprises 18 residues. The V gene's germline CDR1 is SNHLY and CDR2 FYNNEI.

The gene calls are TRBV25-1 and TRBJ2-3; no reliable D call. Germline lookup yields CDR1 MGHDK and CDR2 SYGVNS. V lost 2 bases, J lost 6 bases, and 15 bases lay in between. CDR3 length: 15 residues. CDR3 DNA: TGTGCCAGCAGTGAAGTTGGAAGTTCTGGGGATACGCAGTATTTT. Its translation: CASSEVGSSGDTQYF. Full variable domain (rest looked up from reference TRBV25-1 and TRBJ2-3): EADIYQTPRYLVIGTGKKITLECSQTMGHDKMYWYQQDPGMELHLIHYSYGVNSTEKGDLSSESTVSRIRTEHFPLTLESARPSHTSQYLCASSEVGSSGDTQYFGPGTRLTVL.

V is TRBV4-1 and J is TRBJ1-5; 7 positions match TRBD1. The germline V gene has CDR1 MGHRA and CDR2 YSYEKL. Unmatched junction bases numbered 13, after V lost 1 base and J lost 7 bases. The CDR3 has 17 amino acids. The CDR3, as DNA: TGCGCCAGCAGCCAAGTTGGATTCAGGGGGGGCTCGCAGCCCCAGCATTTT. Protein product: CASSQVGFRGGSQPQHF.

The V gene is TRBV20-1, the J gene TRBJ2-3, with D hard to call. V lost 3 bases to trimming and J lost 4 bases, with 20 bases between them. CDR1 and CDR2 (germline): DFQATT, SNEGSKA (reference sequence). The CDR3 loop spans 16 amino acids. The CDR3 coding sequence is TGCAGTGCTAGGGGTGTACAGTCCCCCTTGCCAGATACGCAGTATTTT. The encoded protein is CSARGVQSPLPDTQYF.

CDR3: CASSLEAGSVTQYF. The CDR3 DNA reads TGTGCCAGCAGTTTAGAGGCAGGGAGTGTTACGCAGTATTTT. The V gene is TRBV12-3 or TRBV12-4, the J gene TRBJ2-3, with D perhaps assigned TRBD1 or TRBD2 (5 bases each). There are 14 residues in the CDR3. With 1 base removed from V and 8 bases from J, the gap between germline ends came to 13 bases.

The rearrangement links TRBV6-6 to TRBJ1-4; a possible D gene is TRBD1 (6 bases). V shed 5 bases and J shed 5 bases, with 12 bases lying between them. This CDR3 has 14 residues. Germline values: CDR1 MNHNY, CDR2 SVGAGI (reference sequence). The CDR3 region has the DNA TGTGCCAGCAGTCGACAGGACCGAAATGAAAAACTGTTTTTT. Protein sequence: CASSRQDRNEKLFF.

The chain joins TRBV10-3 to TRBJ2-3; D remains ambiguous. The CDR3 is 15 amino acids. Per the germline V gene, CDR1 is ENHRY and CDR2 is SYGVKD. V dropped 0 bases and J dropped 1 base, with 8 bases sitting between them. The DNA for the CDR3 is TGTGCCATCAGTGAGTCTTTTGGGGGCACAGATACGCAGTATTTT. Encoded protein: CAISESFGGTDTQYF.

The V call is TRBV11-2, the J call TRBJ2-7; the match to TRBD2 covers 8 bases. The CDR3 consists of 14 residues. The trim removed 10 bases at V and 1 base at J, leaving 9 bases unmatched. Germline V gene sequence: CDR1 SGHAT, CDR2 FQNNGV. Here the CDR3 DNA reads TGTGCCACCTCCCGGACTAGCTATTCCTACGAGCAGTACTTC. Translated, it gives CATSRTSYSYEQYF. Complete variable domain (other parts from reference TRBV11-2 and TRBJ2-7): EAGVAQSPRYKIIEKRQSVAFWCNPISGHATLYWYQQILGQGPKLLIQFQNNGVVDDSQLPKDRFSAERLKGVDSTLKIQPAKLEDSAVYLCATSRTSYSYEQYFGPGTRLTVT.